The rows below give T cell receptor beta chains drawn from one sample of a study of shared clonotypes between healthy human individuals. The data were produced by immunoSEQ multiplex PCR, yet TCRdb's version contains in-frame clones alone and is incomplete. The data show under 750,000 clones, approximately 77% seen once. The sequencing sample was made of memory CD4+ T cells sorted from blood. The receptors here all came from a woman younger than 45 in good health. CDR3s include the opening cysteine and the closing phenylalanine or tryptophan. D genes are given only for firm matches. Rows give clone size only sometimes, using once, few, many, or a class for an expanded clone.

TRBJ1-5	TRBV25-1	.	once	CASSWGGNQPQHF	TGTGCCAGCAGTTGGGGGGGGAATCAGCCCCAGCATTTT
TRBJ2-3	TRBV2	.	.	CASTVQANLDTDTQYF	TGTGCCAGCACAGTGCAAGCAAACTTAGACACAGATACGCAGTATTTT
TRBJ2-5	TRBV19	TRBD2	.	CASSPLAGFGETQYF	TGTGCCAGTAGTCCGTTAGCGGGATTTGGAGAGACCCAGTACTTC
TRBJ1-5	TRBV6-4	.	.	CASSDWVGQPQHF	TGTGCCAGCAGTGACTGGGTGGGTCAGCCCCAGCATTTT
TRBJ2-3	TRBV18	.	few	CASSPLAADTDTQYF	TGTGCCAGCTCACCACTCGCGGCAGACACAGATACGCAGTATTTT
TRBJ1-2	TRBV6-1	.	few	CASSANRVSGYTF	TGTGCCAGCAGTGCAAACAGGGTATCTGGCTACACCTTC
TRBJ2-7	TRBV27	.	.	CASSFQGGASYEQYF	TGTGCCAGCAGTTTTCAGGGGGGCGCCTCCTACGAGCAGTACTTC
TRBJ2-2	TRBV11-1	.	few	CASSLDYTGELFF	TGTGCCAGCAGCTTAGACTACACCGGGGAGCTGTTTTTT
TRBJ2-3	TRBV11-3	TRBD2	.	CASSCLAGGDPSTDTQYF	TGTGCCAGCAGCTGCCTAGCGGGAGGAGACCCTAGCACAGATACGCAGTATTTT
TRBJ2-3	TRBV21-1	.	.	CASSKGSLQYYRGPGMDTQYF	TGTGCCAGCAGCAAAGGATCTCTCCAATATTATCGGGGCCCAGGGATGGATACGCAGTATTTT
TRBJ2-1	TRBV6-6	TRBD2	.	CASSYIGREPFF	TGTGCCAGCAGTTACATCGGGCGGGAGCCGTTCTTC
TRBJ1-5	TRBV29-1	TRBD1	.	CSVGDRGHQPQHF	TGCAGCGTAGGAGACAGGGGGCATCAGCCCCAGCATTTT
TRBJ1-5	TRBV19	.	.	CASSPISQPQHF	TGTGCCAGTAGCCCCATAAGTCAGCCCCAGCATTTT
TRBJ1-5	TRBV19	TRBD1	few	CASMAVQGASSQPQHF	TGTGCCAGTATGGCCGTCCAGGGGGCAAGTAGTCAGCCCCAGCATTTT
TRBJ1-2	TRBV5-1	.	.	CASSPSGGLNYGYTF	TGCGCCAGCAGCCCAAGTGGGGGCCTGAACTATGGCTACACCTTC
TRBJ2-7	TRBV19	TRBD1	.	CASSIQGAIYEQYF	TGTGCCAGTAGTATCCAGGGGGCGATCTACGAGCAGTACTTC
TRBJ1-4	TRBV5-5	.	few	CASSFSGVNEKLFF	TGTGCCAGCAGCTTCTCAGGGGTAAACGAAAAACTGTTTTTT
TRBJ1-2	TRBV25-1	TRBD1	.	CASSERDRDYGYTF	TGTGCCAGCAGTGAAAGGGACAGGGACTATGGCTACACCTTC
TRBJ2-1	TRBV19	TRBD2	.	CASHSGGYYNEQFF	TGTGCCAGTCATAGCGGGGGCTACTACAATGAGCAGTTCTTC
TRBJ2-2	TRBV9	.	once	CASSLSGAANTGELFF	TGTGCCAGCAGCCTTAGCGGAGCCGCGAACACCGGGGAGCTGTTTTTT
TRBJ1-1	TRBV21-1	.	.	CARAEGMNTEAFF	TGTGCCAGGGCGGAAGGGATGAACACTGAAGCTTTCTTT
TRBJ1-4	TRBV5-1	TRBD1	.	CASSSGQRHWANEKLFF	TGCGCCAGCAGCTCGGGACAGCGACACTGGGCTAATGAAAAACTGTTTTTT
TRBJ2-7	TRBV28	TRBD2	.	CASSTISRTSGKYEQYF	TGTGCCAGCAGCACTATCAGTCGGACTAGCGGGAAGTACGAGCAGTACTTC
TRBJ2-1	TRBV4-2	TRBD2	many	CASSQAGTSGTYNEQFF	TGTGCCAGCAGCCAAGCCGGGACTAGCGGAACCTACAATGAGCAGTTCTTC
TRBJ2-5	TRBV21-1	.	.	CASSHQGELRETQYF	TGTGCCAGCAGTCATCAAGGGGAGCTCAGGGAGACCCAGTACTTC
TRBJ2-3	TRBV5-1	.	few	CASSTTGLLADTQYF	TGCGCCAGCAGCACAACGGGACTCCTAGCGGATACGCAGTATTTT
TRBJ1-4	TRBV30	.	once	CAWKGANTPIGELFF	TGTGCCTGGAAAGGGGCGAACACCCCGATAGGGGAACTGTTTTTT
TRBJ1-1	TRBV2	.	.	CASSEWGESGTEAFF	TGTGCCAGCAGTGAGTGGGGGGAATCCGGTACTGAAGCTTTCTTT
TRBJ2-7	TRBV7-9	TRBD2	.	CASSGTAGARAYEQYF	TGTGCCAGCAGCGGAACGGCGGGAGCGAGGGCCTACGAGCAGTACTTC
TRBJ2-3	TRBV5-1	TRBD2	.	CASSLESGNTDTQYF	TGCGCCAGCAGCTTGGAGAGCGGGAACACAGATACGCAGTATTTT
TRBJ1-2	TRBV28	.	.	CASRTLNNYGYTF	TGTGCCAGCCGGACACTTAATAACTATGGCTACACCTTC
TRBJ1-2	TRBV5-1	.	.	CASSLGWEDGYTF	TGCGCCAGCAGCTTGGGTTGGGAAGATGGCTACACCTTC
TRBJ2-1	TRBV19	.	.	CASRGQLGGVSEQFF	TGTGCCAGTAGAGGGCAACTAGGGGGTGTCAGTGAGCAGTTCTTC
TRBJ2-7	TRBV18	TRBD2	many	CASSQLADPVQYF	TGTGCCAGCTCACAACTAGCGGACCCGGTCCAGTACTTC
TRBJ2-5	TRBV19	.	.	CASSTGQIQETQYF	TGTGCCAGTAGTACGGGACAAATCCAAGAGACCCAGTACTTC
TRBJ1-5	TRBV18	.	.	CASSPAGYSNQPQHF	TGTGCCAGCTCACCAGCAGGGTATAGCAATCAGCCCCAGCATTTT
TRBJ1-2	TRBV20-1	.	few	CSARGLVGYTF	TGCAGTGCTAGAGGTTTGGTTGGCTACACCTTC
TRBJ2-3	TRBV5-1	TRBD2	once	CASSPGRLAEDTQYF	TGCGCCAGCAGCCCAGGAAGACTAGCGGAAGATACGCAGTATTTT
TRBJ2-7	TRBV18	TRBD1	.	CASSSKTGQGVYEQYF	TGTGCCAGCTCCTCCAAGACGGGACAGGGGGTATACGAGCAGTACTTC
TRBJ1-4	TRBV5-1	.	many	CASSLAGQGLGEKLFF	TGCGCCAGCAGCTTGGCCGGGCAAGGGCTTGGCGAAAAACTGTTTTTT
TRBJ1-2	TRBV9	.	many	CASSVGSENYGYTF	TGTGCCAGCAGCGTAGGATCAGAGAACTATGGCTACACCTTC
TRBJ2-7	TRBV7-2	.	.	CASSLGHSAWRYF	TGTGCCAGCAGCTTAGGTCACTCGGCCTGGCGGTACTTC
TRBJ2-1	TRBV11-3	.	few	CASSPTTGPLYNEQFF	TGTGCCAGCAGCCCTACCACAGGGCCCCTTTACAATGAGCAGTTCTTC
TRBJ2-2	TRBV11-2	.	once	CASSSPLGLSNTGELFF	TGTGCCAGCAGTTCACCCCTGGGTCTATCGAACACCGGGGAGCTGTTTTTT
TRBJ2-3	TRBV5-1	.	.	CATGNADTQYF	TGCGCCACCGGTAACGCAGATACGCAGTATTTT
TRBJ1-2	TRBV5-1	.	.	CASSLEVAGDYGYTF	TGCGCCAGCAGCTTGGAGGTGGCAGGGGACTATGGCTACACCTTC
TRBJ2-1	TRBV19	.	.	CASSITGLKGGEQFF	TGTGCCAGTAGTATAACGGGACTGAAGGGGGGCGAGCAGTTCTTC
TRBJ1-2	TRBV28	.	.	CASSWGATAGYTF	TGTGCCAGCAGTTGGGGGGCCACCGCTGGCTACACCTTC
TRBJ1-5	TRBV28	.	.	CASRPDTGPGNQPQHF	TGTGCCAGCAGACCCGATACAGGGCCAGGCAATCAGCCCCAGCATTTT
TRBJ2-7	TRBV2	TRBD2	.	CASRLAGGLSSYEQYF	TGTGCCAGCAGACTAGCGGGAGGCCTGAGCTCCTACGAGCAGTACTTC
TRBJ1-3	TRBV6-1	.	.	CASSARAEWISGNTIYF	TGTGCCAGCAGTGCCCGCGCTGAGTGGATCTCTGGAAACACCATATATTTT
TRBJ1-4	TRBV7-2	.	.	CASSFGTIEKLFF	TGTGCCAGCAGCTTTGGCACCATTGAAAAACTGTTTTTT
TRBJ2-7	TRBV5-4	TRBD2	.	CASSTAREVEQYF	TGTGCCAGCAGCACAGCTCGGGAGGTCGAGCAGTACTTC